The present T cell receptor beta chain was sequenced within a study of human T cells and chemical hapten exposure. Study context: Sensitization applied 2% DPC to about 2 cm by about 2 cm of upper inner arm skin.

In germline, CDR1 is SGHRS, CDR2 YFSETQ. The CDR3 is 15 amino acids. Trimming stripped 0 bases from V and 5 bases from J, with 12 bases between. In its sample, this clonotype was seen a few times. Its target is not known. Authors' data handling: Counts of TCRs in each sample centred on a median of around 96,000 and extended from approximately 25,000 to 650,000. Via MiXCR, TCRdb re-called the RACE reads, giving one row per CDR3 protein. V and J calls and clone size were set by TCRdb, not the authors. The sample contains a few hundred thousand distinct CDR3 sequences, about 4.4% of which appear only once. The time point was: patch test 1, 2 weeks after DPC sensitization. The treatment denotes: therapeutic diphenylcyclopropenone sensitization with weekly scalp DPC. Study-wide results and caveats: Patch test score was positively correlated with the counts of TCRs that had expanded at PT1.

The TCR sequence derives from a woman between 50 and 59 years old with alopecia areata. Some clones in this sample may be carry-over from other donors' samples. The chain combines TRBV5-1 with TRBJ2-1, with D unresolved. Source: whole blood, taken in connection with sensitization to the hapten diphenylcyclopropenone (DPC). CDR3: CASSLDWVANNEQFF. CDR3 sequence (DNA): TGCGCCAGCAGCTTGGACTGGGTCGCCAACAATGAGCAGTTCTTC.